The 26 T cell receptor beta chains listed next were all sequenced from one sample in a study of shared T cell receptors in the human thymus. Sequencing used immunoSEQ multiplex PCR; TCRdb keeps in-frame clones, though not all of them. The sample contains hundreds of thousands of clones, approximately 87% of which appear only once. The same sample was also used in a study of human thymus T cells.

The sequenced material came from thymocytes. These receptors were obtained from a boy in the first two years of life with a congenital heart defect.

V usage is TRBV4-1 and J usage is TRBJ2-1; 8 bases agree with TRBD2. Per germline, CDR1 MGHRA and CDR2 YSYEKL. V lost 1 base, J lost 8 bases, and 13 bases stayed unmatched. The CDR3 loop spans 17 amino acids. In nucleotides, the CDR3 is TGCGCCAGCAGCCAAGGAGTGGTCAGCGGGAGTTCGGATGAGCAGTTCTTC. Protein sequence: CASSQGVVSGSSDEQFF.

The CDR3 protein is CASSFRADTQYF. The DNA of the CDR3 is TGTGCCAGCAGTTTTCGTGCAGATACGCAGTATTTT. J is TRBJ2-3 and V is TRBV6-1; no firm D call. The germline V and J ends were trimmed by 5 bases and 4 bases, with 7 bases remaining between them. This CDR3 spans 12 amino acids. The germline V gene encodes CDR1 MNHNS and CDR2 SASEGT.

Only one count was recorded for this clone. The chain combines TRBV5-4 with TRBJ1-1; TRBD1 is a possible D gene (6 bases). The CDR3 is made up of 17 amino acids. The V gene's germline CDR1 is SGHNT and CDR2 YYREEE (reference sequence). V dropped 2 bases and J dropped 7 bases, with 24 bases sitting between them. CDR3 bases: TGTGCCAGCAGCTTAGTCCGGGGACATATTGGGGATAGTGAAGCTTTCTTT. It codes for CASSLVRGHIGDSEAFF.

The gene calls are TRBV30 and TRBJ2-1; 11 positions match TRBD2. This CDR3 has 17 amino acids. V lost 0 bases, J lost 8 bases, and 12 bases stayed unmatched. Germline loops: CDR1 GTSNPN, CDR2 SVGIG (reference sequence). CDR3 nucleotides: TGTGCCTGGAGTGTACCTGGACTAGCGGGCTGGGAGGATGAGCAGTTCTTC. Its protein product is CAWSVPGLAGWEDEQFF.

The chain joins TRBV9 to TRBJ1-1, with a tentative D call TRBD1 (5 bases). V lost 3 bases and J 4 bases, leaving 13 bases between the germline ends. Germline V gene lookup returns CDR1 SGDLS and CDR2 YYNGEE. This CDR3 is 14 amino acids long. In DNA, the CDR3 is TGTGCCAGCAGCGCCCCCGACAGTGGCACTGAAGCTTTCTTT. Protein sequence: CASSAPDSGTEAFF.

V is TRBV14 and J is TRBJ2-7; 9 nucleotides line up with TRBD1. V shed 4 bases and J 3 bases; nucleotides not matched to a gene: 4. CDR1 and CDR2 from the germline V gene are SGHDN and FVKESK. The CDR3 runs to 14 residues. CDR3 region: CASSPGDRDYEQYF. The DNA of the CDR3 is TGTGCCAGCAGCCCCGGGGACAGGGACTACGAGCAGTACTTC.

The CDR3 loop reads CASSSNRGDTQYF. The CDR3 DNA sequence: TGTGCCAGCAGTTCAAACAGGGGAGATACGCAGTATTTT. The V gene is TRBV11-3, the J gene TRBJ2-3; TRBD1 aligns across 7 bases. Per germline, CDR1 SGHNT and CDR2 YENEEA. Trimming took 6 bases from V and 5 from J; bases not matched to a gene: 5. The CDR3 covers 13 residues. The full variable domain, with the rest looked up from reference TRBV11-3 and TRBJ2-3, is EAGVVQSPRYKIIEKKQPVAFWCNPISGHNTLYWYLQNLGQGPELLIRYENEEAVDDSQLPKDRFSAERLKGVDSTLKIQPAELGDSAVYLCASSSNRGDTQYFGPGTRLTVL.

The CDR3 nucleotides are TGTGCCAGCAGCCCCATCGAGGTACGGGGCTACACCTTC. This gives the protein CASSPIEVRGYTF. The chain couples TRBV5-4 to TRBJ1-2; D gene uncertain. Germline loops: CDR1 SGHNT, CDR2 YYREEE (reference sequence). V gave up 4 bases and J gave up 8 bases, with 15 bases separating them. CDR3 length equals 13 residues.

The genes are TRBV9 and TRBJ2-3, with TRBD2 as a possible D gene (6 bases). Germline values: CDR1 SGDLS, CDR2 YYNGEE. V was trimmed by 4 bases and J by 1 base, leaving 16 bases between them. This CDR3 contains 16 residues. CDR3 coding DNA: TGTGCCAGCAGCCCCCCTGCGGGAAGGGGCACAGATACGCAGTATTTT. Translation gives CASSPPAGRGTDTQYF.

The V and J genes are TRBV5-1 and TRBJ2-7; 14 bases align to TRBD2. Germline V gives CDR1 SGHRS, CDR2 YFSETQ. With 4 bases clipped from V and 5 bases from J, the junction kept 8 bases outside the gene matches. The CDR3 has 16 amino acids. DNA of the CDR3: TGCGCCAGCAGCGAGGGACTAGCGGGAGAAAGAAACGAGCAGTACTTC. Translation: CASSEGLAGERNEQYF.

This rearrangement joins TRBV5-4 to TRBJ2-3; 7 bases line up with TRBD2. The CDR3 runs 17 residues. Germline loops: CDR1 SGHNT, CDR2 YYREEE (reference sequence). Trimming took 4 bases from V and 0 from J; bases not matched to a gene: 11. The CDR3 coding sequence is TGTGCCAGCAGCCCTTTCGGGGGAGGGCCTAGCACAGATACGCAGTATTTT. Translation gives CASSPFGGGPSTDTQYF. The variable domain in full, with the rest retrieved from reference TRBV5-4 and TRBJ2-3, is ETGVTQSPTHLIKTRGQQVTLRCSSQSGHNTVSWYQQALGQGPQFIFQYYREEENGRGNFPPRFSGLQFPNYSSELNVNALELDDSALYLCASSPFGGGPSTDTQYFGPGTRLTVL.

The rearrangement uses TRBV9 and TRBJ2-1; 11 bases match TRBD2. Germline V gene lookup returns CDR1 SGDLS and CDR2 YYNGEE. This CDR3 has 14 amino acids. Trimming took 2 bases from V and 13 from J; bases not matched to a gene: 8. The CDR3 region is CASSVPTSGSPQFF. The CDR3 nucleotides are TGTGCCAGCAGCGTCCCCACTAGCGGGAGCCCTCAGTTCTTC.

This CDR3 reads CASSRGTSGRRSYEQYF. In DNA, the CDR3 is TGTGCCAGCAGCCGTGGGACTAGCGGGAGAAGGTCCTACGAGCAGTACTTC. J is TRBJ2-7 and V is TRBV5-5, with 14 bases aligning to TRBD2. Germline V gene data show CDR1 as SGHKS and CDR2 as YYEKEE (reference sequence). There are 17 residues in the CDR3. V shed 4 bases, J shed 1 base, and the junction held 7 bases outside the gene matches.

On this clone: No DNA is shown, since the ends of the CDR3 on it are uncertain; the CDR3 is the one TCRdb lists. The genes are TRBV4-3 and TRBJ2-5; the DNA was not used to check the table's D call, TRBD2. The CDR3 numbers 19 amino acids, ends counted. Germline V gene data show CDR1 as LGHNA and CDR2 as YSLEER. CDR3 in amino acids: CASSQVAGRTFGAQETQYF.

V usage is TRBV7-9 and J usage is TRBJ2-3, with TRBD1 matching over 10 bases. The CDR3 loop spans 18 amino acids. With 3 bases clipped from V and 2 bases from J, the junction kept 11 bases outside the gene matches. Germline V lookup: CDR1 SEHNR, CDR2 FQNEAQ (reference sequence). CDR3 sequence: CASSFLRPGTGATDTQYF. The CDR3 nucleotides are TGTGCCAGCAGCTTTTTAAGGCCCGGGACAGGGGCCACAGATACGCAGTATTTT. The full variable domain, rest sourced from reference TRBV7-9 and TRBJ2-3, is DTGVSQNPRHKITKRGQNVTFRCDPISEHNRLYWYRQTLGQGPEFLTYFQNEAQLEKSRLLSDRFSAERPKGSFSTLEIQRTEQGDSAMYLCASSFLRPGTGATDTQYFGPGTRLTVL.

The rearrangement uses TRBV2 and TRBJ1-1; TRBD1 agrees at 9 bases. There are 19 residues in the CDR3. Germline values: CDR1 SNHLY, CDR2 FYNNEI. The J segment lost 4 bases and the V segment lost 4 bases, leaving 19 bases of the junction unmatched. Here the CDR3 reads CASSAKGGLGQGRGTEAFF. CDR3 DNA sequence: TGTGCCAGCAGTGCCAAGGGGGGTCTTGGACAGGGGAGAGGCACTGAAGCTTTCTTT.

V is TRBV14 and J is TRBJ2-1, with 9 bases matching TRBD2. There are 15 residues in the CDR3. Per the germline V gene, CDR1 is SGHDN and CDR2 is FVKESK. The trim removed 4 bases at V and 4 bases at J, leaving 5 bases unmatched. CDR3 bases: TGTGCCAGCAGCCCTGGGACTAGCAATTACAATGAGCAGTTCTTC. The encoded protein is CASSPGTSNYNEQFF.

The chain links TRBV28 to TRBJ1-4; 7 bases are a match to TRBD1. V lost 3 bases, J lost 6 bases, and 13 bases stayed unmatched. The CDR3 covers 17 residues. The germline V gene has CDR1 MDHEN and CDR2 SYDVKM. The CDR3 is CASSFRQGGGFDEKLFF. CDR3 coding DNA: TGTGCCAGCAGTTTCCGCCAGGGGGGCGGTTTCGATGAAAAACTGTTTTTT.

The rearrangement links TRBV6-1 to TRBJ2-5, with TRBD1 as a possible D gene (6 bases). Between the trimmed V and J ends, which lost 6 bases and 3 bases, there was a span of 17 bases. Germline V gene data show CDR1 as MNHNS and CDR2 as SASEGT. CDR3 size: 15 residues. The CDR3 coding sequence is TGTGCCAGCAGGTGGTCCAGGACAGCCGAAGAGACCCAGTACTTC. Amino acids: CASRWSRTAEETQYF.

The chain couples TRBV27 to TRBJ2-1; D is possibly TRBD2 (5 bases). V was clipped by 1 base and J by 2 bases, with 9 bases between them. The germline gives CDR1 MNHEY, CDR2 SMNVEV (reference sequence). This CDR3 comprises 15 residues. The chain's CDR3 is CASSLWRTPYNEQFF. CDR3 sequence (DNA): TGTGCCAGCAGTTTATGGAGGACCCCCTACAATGAGCAGTTCTTC.

This chain uses TRBV19 with TRBJ2-2; D is uncertain. From germline, CDR1 is LNHDA and CDR2 SQIVND (reference sequence). V lost 4 bases and J lost 7, with 4 bases in between. This CDR3 is built from 11 residues. The CDR3 bases are TGTGCCAGTAGTACCGGCGGGGAGCTGTTTTTT. Translation gives CASSTGGELFF. Drawing the rest from reference TRBV19 and TRBJ2-2, the complete variable domain is DGGITQSPKYLFRKEGQNVTLSCEQNLNHDAMYWYRQDPGQGLRLIYYSQIVNDFQKGDIAEGYSVSREKKESFPLTVTSAQKNPTAFYLCASSTGGELFFGEGSRLTVL.

The chain is built from TRBV5-4 and TRBJ2-7; TRBD1 matches 9 bases. Trimming at V came to 2 bases and at J to 6 bases, leaving 6 bases not matched to a gene. The CDR3 consists of 14 residues. Looked up from germline, CDR1 is SGHNT and CDR2 is YYREEE (reference sequence). CDR3 DNA: TGTGCCAGCAGCTTTCGCGACAGGGGGTCCGAGCAGTACTTC. It is translated as CASSFRDRGSEQYF. Complete variable domain (other parts from reference TRBV5-4 and TRBJ2-7): ETGVTQSPTHLIKTRGQQVTLRCSSQSGHNTVSWYQQALGQGPQFIFQYYREEENGRGNFPPRFSGLQFPNYSSELNVNALELDDSALYLCASSFRDRGSEQYFGPGTRLTVT.

The chain is built from TRBV5-8 and TRBJ2-7; D is perhaps TRBD1 (5 bases). The CDR3 contains 14 residues. Germline loops: CDR1 SGHTS, CDR2 YDEGEE. V shed 2 bases and J shed 0 bases, with 9 bases lying between them. CDR3 sequence reads: CASSFPDNSYEQYF. CDR3 nucleotides: TGTGCCAGCAGCTTTCCGGACAACTCCTACGAGCAGTACTTC.

V and J are TRBV1 and TRBJ2-5; the DNA was not used to check the table's D call, TRBD2. TRBV1 is marked as a pseudogene. The CDR3 contains 16 residues. CDR3 in amino acids: CTSSQEAGVRGETQYF. CDR3 sequence (DNA): TGCACCAGCAGCCAAGAAGCGGGGGTCCGCGGGGAGACCCAGTACTTC.

The chain carries TRBV5-1 and TRBJ2-5; the match to TRBD2 covers 10 bases. This CDR3 spans 17 amino acids. CDR1 is SGHRS, CDR2 YFSETQ, per germline. Trimming took 0 bases from V and 0 from J; bases not matched to a gene: 5. The DNA for the CDR3 is TGCGCCAGCAGCTTGGTACCTAGCGGGAGAAACCAAGAGACCCAGTACTTC. Encoded protein: CASSLVPSGRNQETQYF.

This chain connects TRBV28 to TRBJ2-7; 8 positions agree with TRBD1. The V and J ends lost 5 bases and 3 bases, in that order; junction bases with no gene match: 12. From germline, CDR1 is MDHEN and CDR2 SYDVKM. The CDR3 totals 16 residues. The CDR3 bases are TGTGCCAGCAGTCCCGTCGGGACAGGAGAGAACTACGAGCAGTACTTC. Its protein product is CASSPVGTGENYEQYF.